This TCR beta chain came from a study of blood T cell repertoires in COVID-19. The wider study: Each recovered donor of Cohort 3 presented with two negative PCRs, clearance, or symptom resolution. Sites across the United States, Italy and Spain contributed samples from acute and convalescent COVID-19.

How the authors handled the data: Nucleated cell counts were estimated from reference gene primer amplification. The repertoire was sequenced with immunoSEQ multiplex PCR; TCRdb's copy has only in-frame clones and lacks some. Clonal size and the V and J genes are those of that table, whereas D and trimming came from the DNA. The top ten clones hold 2% to 2.5% of a sample with approximately 250,000 clones, more than 70% of them seen once. This clone occurred once. Cohorts were determined from participant-reported clinical history. Germline assignment: CDR1 MDHEN and CDR2 SYDVKM. V lost 6 bases and J lost 2; bases outside the gene matches: 6. This CDR3 spans 15 amino acids.

The sample taken for sequencing was PBMCs or T cells enriched from blood (not recorded which). The sequence derives from a woman aged 55 to 70 in a cohort exposed to, infected with or recovered from COVID-19 (not recorded which). The chain joins TRBV28 to TRBJ1-4; 7 nucleotides align to TRBD1. CDR3 protein: CASSSKGATNEKLFF. CDR3 DNA sequence: TGTGCCAGCAGCTCAAAGGGGGCTACTAATGAAAAACTGTTTTTT.